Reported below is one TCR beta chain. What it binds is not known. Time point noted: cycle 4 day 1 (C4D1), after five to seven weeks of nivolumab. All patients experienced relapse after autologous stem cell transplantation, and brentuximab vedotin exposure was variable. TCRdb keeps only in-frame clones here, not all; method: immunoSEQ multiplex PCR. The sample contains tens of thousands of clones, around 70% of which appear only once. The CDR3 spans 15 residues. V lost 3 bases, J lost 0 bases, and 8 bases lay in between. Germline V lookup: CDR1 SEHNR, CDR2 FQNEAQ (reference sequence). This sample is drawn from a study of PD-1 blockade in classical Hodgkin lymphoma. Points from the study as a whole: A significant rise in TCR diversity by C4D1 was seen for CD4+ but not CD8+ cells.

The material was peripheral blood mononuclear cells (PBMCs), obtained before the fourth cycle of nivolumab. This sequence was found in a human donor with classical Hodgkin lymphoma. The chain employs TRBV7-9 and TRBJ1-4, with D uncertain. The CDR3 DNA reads TGTGCCAGCAGCTTGGGCAGTACAACTAATGAAAAACTGTTTTTT. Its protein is CASSLGSTTNEKLFF.